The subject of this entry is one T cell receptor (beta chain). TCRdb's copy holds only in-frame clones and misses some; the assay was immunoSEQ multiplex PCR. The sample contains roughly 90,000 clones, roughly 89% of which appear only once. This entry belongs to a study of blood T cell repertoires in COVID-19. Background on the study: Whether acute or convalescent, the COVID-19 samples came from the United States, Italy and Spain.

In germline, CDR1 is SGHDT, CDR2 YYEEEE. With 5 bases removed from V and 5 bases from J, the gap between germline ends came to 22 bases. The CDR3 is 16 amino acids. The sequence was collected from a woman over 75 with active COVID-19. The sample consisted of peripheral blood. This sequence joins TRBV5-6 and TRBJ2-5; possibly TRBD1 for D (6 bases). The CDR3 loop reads CASSFWTVGKRETQYF. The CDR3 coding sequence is TGTGCCAGCAGTTTCTGGACAGTCGGGAAAAGGGAGACCCAGTACTTC.